A single T cell receptor beta chain is shown here with its context. The antigen it recognizes is unknown. No clone much larger than this one lies a single base away; base qualities are absent. Via the germline V gene, CDR1 is SGHTA and CDR2 FQGNSA. Germline trimming amounts to 1 base on V and 10 bases on J, with 21 as the count of junction bases outside the gene matches. From cysteine to phenylalanine, the CDR3 is 19 amino acids long. Here the CDR3 DNA is all that survives: 57 bases in frame from base 1. Receptors were amplified or captured by 5' RACE. TCRdb records Illumina HiSeq 2500 as the sequencer. The second PCR ran for roughly 6 to 11 cycles and used a J-beta primer mix along with a sample-barcoded 5' primer. Each TCR beta cDNA molecule received a unique molecular identifier from a template-switch 5' adaptor carrying 12 random nucleotides. At least 2.5 million CDR3-containing paired-end reads were obtained from each sample. The Mint cDNA synthesis kit, primed by a TRBC-specific oligonucleotide, was used to synthesize first-strand cDNA from all RNA. Following uracil-DNA glycosylase treatment, all cDNA underwent a first 18-cycle PCR with the universal primers M1SS and BC2_uni_R. The original methods were these. For normalization, 1 million high-quality reads were randomly selected from each sample, with every read carrying a distinct molecular identifier. Reads sharing molecular identifiers were discarded rather than binned into consensus sequences. CDR3 identification, clonotype clustering and error correction used MiTCR with a Q25 quality threshold and the strictest error-elimination algorithm. A nonparametric unseen species model with Euler transformation was used to estimate a lower bound on total TCR beta diversity. Through fastp at Q25 and MiXCR, TCRdb rebuilt clones from the public reads, retaining in-frame beta chains. One record per CDR3 amino acid sequence lists the most common genes and DNA. Here the V and J calls rest on TCRdb's processing, not on the authors' analysis. For this sample there are just over 1 million distinct CDR3 sequences; 40% to 45% appear just once. The top ten hold 18% of the sample.

Donors were approximately 42 systemically healthy Caucasian individuals from Russia aged roughly 6 to 95 years. Each donor gave 8 to 10 milliliters of peripheral blood, drawn into EDTA-treated Vacutainer tubes. Ficoll-Paque density-gradient centrifugation was used to isolate PBMCs, with at least 6.5 million per sample. Trizol reagent was used to extract total RNA from PBMCs, with at least 5 micrograms per sample. For every donor, an aliquot of PBMCs went through flow cytometry to measure the percentages of naive CD45RAhigh/CD27high T cells. This entry belongs to a study of blood T cells in healthy people across ages (dated by TCRdb to the mid-2010s). Regarding the complete study: Template switching captured roughly one uniquely barcoded TCR beta cDNA molecule per two T cells in model experiments. To avoid experimental bias, donors of different ages were randomly spread across the sequencing lanes. Two additional independent replicas of 1 million unique cDNA reads from the same blood draw were analyzed for two donors (one aged 18 to 30 and one aged 80 or older). Using deep sequencing normalized with unique cDNA molecular identifiers, the study measured how TCR beta repertoire diversity changes with age. Four age groups were formed from the donors: young (average 16 years), middle-aged (less than 40), aged (more than 55) and long-lived (more than 75).

General study outcomes and caveats: Estimates of total diversity based on one million sequenced T cells were regarded as lower bounds and as underestimates. Observed TCR beta diversity per million T cells fell roughly linearly with age, and a significant reduction was already apparent by age around 39. Observed TCR beta diversity correlated strongly with the percentage of naive T cells measured by flow cytometry. Because the CMV infection status of the donors was unknown, age-related changes in expanded clonotypes may potentially have been confounded. Compared with the aged group, more naive CD4+ T cells, fewer expanded clones and increased TCR diversity were shown by the long-lived group, suggesting age selection. Conclusive comparison of naive and antigen-experienced compartments was prevented by the profiling of bulk unsorted PBMCs.

The rearranged chain carries TRBV7-2 and TRBJ2-1, with 8 bases aligning to TRBD2. The receptor's source is a woman aged 55-69 years in good health. Sequencing was carried out using blood. This receptor has the CDR3 CASSLVGGPGTSSLWEQFF. The nucleotide sequence reads TGTGCCAGCAGCTTAGTAGGGGGGCCGGGGACTAGTAGCTTGTGGGAGCAGTTCTTC.